This T cell receptor (beta chain) is drawn from a study of shared T cell receptors in the human thymus. Measured with immunoSEQ multiplex PCR; TCRdb has only the in-frame clones, and not every one. The table has a few hundred thousand clones, more than 85% seen once. CDR1 is ENHRY, CDR2 SYGVKD, per germline. The CDR3 length is 16 residues. With 4 bases clipped from V and 5 bases from J, the junction kept 8 bases outside the gene matches. This receptor was taken from a human donor. The chain has TRBV10-3 and TRBJ2-1; TRBD2 agrees at 10 bases. The sample taken for sequencing was thymocytes. CDR3: CAISALAGGVNNEQFF. Here the CDR3 DNA reads TGTGCCATCAGTGCTTTAGCGGGAGGCGTCAACAATGAGCAGTTCTTC.